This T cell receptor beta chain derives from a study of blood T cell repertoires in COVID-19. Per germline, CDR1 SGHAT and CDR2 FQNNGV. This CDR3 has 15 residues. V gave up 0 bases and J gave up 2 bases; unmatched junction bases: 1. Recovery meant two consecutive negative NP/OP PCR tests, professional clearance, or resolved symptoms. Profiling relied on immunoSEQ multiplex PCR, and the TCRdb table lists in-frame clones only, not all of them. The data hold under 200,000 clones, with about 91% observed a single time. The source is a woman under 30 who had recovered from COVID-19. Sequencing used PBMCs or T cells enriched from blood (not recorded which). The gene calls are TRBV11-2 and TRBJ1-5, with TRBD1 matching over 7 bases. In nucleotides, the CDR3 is TGTGCCAGCAGCTTAGACGGACAGGGCAATCAGCCCCAGCATTTT. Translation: CASSLDGQGNQPQHF.